The 31 T cell receptor beta chains below all came from one sample that was sequenced in a study of T cell changes during pregnancy in multiple sclerosis. Sequenced by immunoSEQ multiplex PCR; TCRdb stores in-frame clones only, minus some. The sample records 85,000 to 120,000 clones, roughly 89% being singletons. The sequencing here drew on peripheral blood, taken before pregnancy. The origin of the receptors is a female donor with multiple sclerosis, enrolled in a pregnancy study.

The chain employs TRBV7-9 and TRBJ2-1; 13 bases are shared with TRBD2. The CDR3 has 15 residues. Germline CDR1 reads SEHNR; CDR2 reads FQNEAQ (reference sequence). V shed 0 bases, J shed 9 bases, and the junction held 2 bases outside the gene matches. CDR3 residues: CASSLATSGRIEQFF. CDR3 nucleotide sequence: TGTGCCAGCAGCTTAGCGACTAGCGGGAGGATTGAGCAGTTCTTC.

The gene calls are TRBV27 and TRBJ2-5, with D tentatively TRBD2 (5 bases). V lost 4 bases and J 0 bases, leaving 15 bases between the germline ends. Germline lookup yields CDR1 MNHEY and CDR2 SMNVEV (reference sequence). The CDR3 length is 16 residues. The CDR3 loop reads CASSSRTGGYQETQYF. CDR3 nucleotide sequence: TGTGCCAGCAGTTCCCGGACTGGCGGGTACCAAGAGACCCAGTACTTC.

The chain links TRBV6-5 to TRBJ1-2; a possible D gene is TRBD1 (6 bases). CDR3 length equals 15 residues. Between the trimmed V and J ends, which lost 5 bases and 4 bases, there was a span of 17 bases. Germline lookup yields CDR1 MNHEY and CDR2 SVGAGI. The CDR3 reads CASSPQGVHFYGYTF. Here the CDR3 DNA reads TGTGCCAGCAGTCCACAGGGAGTCCACTTCTATGGCTACACCTTC.

The rearrangement uses TRBV27 and TRBJ2-7, with TRBD2 matching over 7 bases. CDR3 size: 14 residues. Germline V gene sequence: CDR1 MNHEY, CDR2 SMNVEV (reference sequence). V lost 4 bases to trimming and J lost 3 bases; unmatched junction nucleotides: 6. DNA of the CDR3: TGTGCCAGCAGTTCCGGGACTACAGGCTACGAGCAGTACTTC. This sequence encodes CASSSGTTGYEQYF.

V gene TRBV2 combines with J gene TRBJ2-7; D is unclear. V lost 1 base, J lost 5 bases, and 6 bases lay in between. The germline CDR1 and CDR2 sequences are SNHLY and FYNNEI. The CDR3 contains 12 residues. CDR3 sequence (DNA): TGTGCCAGCAGTGAAGACAACCACGAGCAGTACTTC. Amino acids: CASSEDNHEQYF.

V usage is TRBV25-1 and J usage is TRBJ2-3; the match to TRBD2 covers 10 bases. The V gene's germline CDR1 is MGHDK and CDR2 SYGVNS. With 9 bases clipped from V and 5 bases from J, the junction kept 8 bases outside the gene matches. The length of the CDR3 is 14 residues. Written as DNA, the CDR3 is TGTGCCAGTTCGATAGCGGGGGGTAGAGATACGCAGTATTTT. Translating it yields CASSIAGGRDTQYF.

CDR3 sequence (DNA): TGTGCCAGCAGTGAGAAACAGGGGGGGAACACTGAAGCTTTCTTT. Its protein product is CASSEKQGGNTEAFF. The J gene is TRBJ1-1, the V gene TRBV25-1; the match to TRBD1 covers 8 bases. This CDR3 is built from 15 residues. Losses at the gene ends were 3 bases for V and 1 base for J; bases not matched to a gene: 4. CDR1 MGHDK and CDR2 SYGVNS come from the germline V gene. Looking up the rest from reference TRBV25-1 and TRBJ1-1 gives the full variable domain: EADIYQTPRYLVIGTGKKITLECSQTMGHDKMYWYQQDPGMELHLIHYSYGVNSTEKGDLSSESTVSRIRTEHFPLTLESARPSHTSQYLCASSEKQGGNTEAFFGQGTRLTVV.

The count of this clone is one. The chain combines TRBV6-5 with TRBJ1-3; D remains ambiguous. V was shortened by 4 bases and J by 0 bases, with 10 bases between the two germline ends. In germline, CDR1 is MNHEY, CDR2 SVGAGI. This CDR3 contains 15 residues. CDR3 in DNA: TGTGCCAGCAGTTCCCTAGTTCGCTCTGGAAACACCATATATTTT. Translating it yields CASSSLVRSGNTIYF.

CDR3 sequence reads: CASSLPGTQVYEQYF. The DNA for the CDR3 is TGTGCCAGTAGTCTACCCGGGACACAAGTCTACGAGCAGTACTTC. This chain uses TRBV19 with TRBJ2-7, with a weak D call TRBD1 (6 bases). This CDR3 region has 15 residues. With 5 bases removed from V and 3 bases from J, the gap between germline ends came to 17 bases. The germline CDR1 and CDR2 sequences are LNHDA and SQIVND (reference sequence).

The chain combines TRBV21-1 with TRBJ2-7; the D segment call TRBD2 is taken from the table without a DNA check. TRBV21-1 is flagged as a pseudogene. This CDR3 comprises 14 residues. The CDR3 DNA reads TGTGCCAGCAGCCAGTGGAGGGAGGTAAGGGAGCAGTACTTC. The encoded protein is CASSQWREVREQYF.

V gene TRBV19 combines with J gene TRBJ2-4; D call uncertain. Trimming shortened V by 6 bases and J by 8 bases, and 14 bases separated the two germline ends. Germline V lookup: CDR1 LNHDA, CDR2 SQIVND (reference sequence). The CDR3 length is 13 residues. The DNA for the CDR3 is TGTGCCAGTAGCGATACCGATTCAGACATTCAGTACTTC. Translated, it gives CASSDTDSDIQYF.

This sequence joins TRBV7-2 and TRBJ2-3, with D perhaps TRBD2 (6 bases). The CDR3 totals 14 residues. Per germline, CDR1 SGHTA and CDR2 FQGNSA. V gave up 5 bases and J gave up 2 bases, with 11 bases separating them. The CDR3 here is CASSPGLSTDTQYF. In nucleotides, the CDR3 is TGTGCCAGCAGCCCGGGACTCTCCACAGATACGCAGTATTTT.

The chain employs TRBV6-5 and TRBJ1-2; a possible D gene is TRBD1 (6 bases). The CDR3 loop spans 13 amino acids. Deletions cut 10 bases from V and 1 base from J, with 13 bases between. Germline CDR1 MNHEY, CDR2 SVGAGI. The DNA of the CDR3 is TGTGCCACCCTTGGGGGCAATAACTATGGCTACACCTTC. It translates to CATLGGNNYGYTF.

The chain recombines TRBV10-3 with TRBJ1-5; 7 nucleotides match TRBD1. This CDR3 is 15 amino acids long. Germline CDR1 ENHRY, CDR2 SYGVKD. V lost 2 bases to trimming and J lost 6 bases; unmatched junction nucleotides: 7. The CDR3 sequence is CAISEGGTDAQPQHF. The DNA for the CDR3 is TGTGCCATCAGTGAGGGAGGGACAGATGCTCAGCCCCAGCATTTT.

The V gene is TRBV27, the J gene TRBJ1-2, with 7 nucleotides matching TRBD1. Germline CDR1 is MNHEY and CDR2 is SMNVEV (reference sequence). Unmatched junction bases numbered 7, after V lost 6 bases and J lost 0 bases. The CDR3 sequence is 15 residues long. The CDR3 DNA sequence: TGTGCCAGCAGGCCCGGGACAGCCCCTAACTATGGCTACACCTTC. Its protein is CASRPGTAPNYGYTF.

This CDR3 reads CASSQTGKTYNEQFF. The CDR3 DNA is TGTGCCAGCAGCCAAACAGGTAAAACCTACAATGAGCAGTTCTTC. This chain links TRBV5-6 with TRBJ2-1; D may be TRBD1 (5 bases). V dropped 4 bases and J dropped 2 bases, with 13 bases sitting between them. The CDR3 length is 15 residues. CDR1 SGHDT and CDR2 YYEEEE come from the germline V gene.

The gene calls are TRBV1 and TRBJ1-2; the table's TRBD1 call for D was not verified on the DNA. TRBV1 constitutes a pseudogene. The CDR3 is 14 residues long. The CDR3 spells CTSSQDAGGNGYTF. CDR3 DNA sequence: TGCACCAGCAGCCAAGATGCAGGGGGCAATGGCTACACCTTC.

The chain combines TRBV30 with TRBJ2-7; possible D gene TRBD2, 5 bases. CDR1 GTSNPN and CDR2 SVGIG come from the germline V gene (reference sequence). This CDR3 spans 10 amino acids. Trimming removed 5 bases from V and 4 bases from J, with 6 bases in between. CDR3 sequence (DNA): TGTGCCTGGGGACTTTACGAGCAGTACTTC. Translated, it gives CAWGLYEQYF.

V and J are TRBV10-3 and TRBJ2-1, with a weak D call TRBD2 (6 bases). Germline V CDR1 and CDR2: ENHRY, SYGVKD. This CDR3 has 15 residues. Trimming removed 6 bases from V and 4 bases from J, with 16 bases in between. The CDR3 sequence: CAIRGWDSKYNEQFF. The DNA for the CDR3 is TGTGCCATCAGGGGGTGGGACTCTAAATACAATGAGCAGTTCTTC.

Note on this clone: At the DNA level, this CDR3 is encoded by other sequences in the same sample as well. This chain links TRBV10-3 with TRBJ1-1, with D uncertain. The CDR3 runs 13 residues. Trimming shortened V by 2 bases and J by 0 bases, and 4 bases separated the two germline ends. CDR1 is ENHRY and CDR2 is SYGVKD in the germline V gene. The CDR3 nucleotides are TGTGCCATCAGTGAGGAGTTGAACACTGAAGCTTTCTTT. Its translation is CAISEELNTEAFF.

The chain recombines TRBV19 with TRBJ2-7; TRBD1 aligns across 10 bases. The length of the CDR3 is 17 residues. Trimming took 2 bases from V and 2 from J; bases not matched to a gene: 9. Germline V CDR1 and CDR2: LNHDA, SQIVND (reference sequence). This chain's CDR3 is CASSIHIRDRGTYEQYF. CDR3 coding DNA: TGTGCCAGTAGTATACACATCCGGGACAGGGGCACCTACGAGCAGTACTTC.

This chain joins TRBV7-2 and TRBJ2-3; TRBD2 matches at 7 bases. Trimming removed 1 base from V and 1 base from J; junction bases left unmatched: 14. Germline lookup yields CDR1 SGHTA and CDR2 FQGNSA. This CDR3 comprises 19 residues. CDR3 coding DNA: TGTGCCAGCAGCTTAGTGGGATTTGGAAGCGGGGTGGGCACAGATACGCAGTATTTT. As protein: CASSLVGFGSGVGTDTQYF.

The chain combines TRBV15 with TRBJ2-3; 7 bases are a match to TRBD2. The CDR3 has 13 residues. V was clipped by 5 bases and J by 4 bases; unmatched bases: 3. The V gene's germline CDR1 is LNHNV and CDR2 YYDKDF (reference sequence). As DNA, the CDR3 is TGTGCCACCAGCGCGGGAGTTCCAGATACGCAGTATTTT. Protein: CATSAGVPDTQYF.

The chain carries TRBV30 and TRBJ2-7, with 8 bases aligning to TRBD1. The CDR3 loop spans 11 amino acids. Trimming at V came to 8 bases and at J to 3 bases, leaving 3 bases not matched to a gene. CDR1 and CDR2 (germline): GTSNPN, SVGIG (reference sequence). The CDR3 loop reads CAGTGLYEQYF. The CDR3 DNA follows: TGTGCCGGGACAGGACTCTACGAGCAGTACTTC. Drawing the rest from reference TRBV30 and TRBJ2-7, the complete variable domain is SQTIHQWPATLVQPVGSPLSLECTVEGTSNPNLYWYRQAAGRGLQLLFYSVGIGQISSEVPQNLSASRPQDRQFILSSKKLLLSDSGFYLCAGTGLYEQYFGPGTRLTVT.

This chain links TRBV4-3 with TRBJ2-2; 9 nucleotides match TRBD1. Germline V lookup: CDR1 LGHNA, CDR2 YSLEER. With V trimmed by 0 bases and J by 8 bases, 7 bases remained unmatched. The CDR3 extends over 16 amino acids. DNA of the CDR3: TGCGCCAGCAGCCAAGACCCTACAGGGGGCGGGGGGGAGCTGTTTTTT. Translation: CASSQDPTGGGGELFF.

The chain joins TRBV30 to TRBJ1-2; TRBD1 might be the D (6 bases). Germline V lookup: CDR1 GTSNPN, CDR2 SVGIG (reference sequence). The CDR3 contains 14 residues. Trimming pared 6 bases from V and 1 base from J, leaving 15 bases between. CDR3 DNA sequence: TGTGCCTGCCGAGGAACAGGGAGTAACTATGGCTACACCTTC. Its protein is CACRGTGSNYGYTF.

The rearrangement uses TRBV4-2 and TRBJ2-4; a weak D match, TRBD1 (7 bases). Germline CDR1 reads LGHNA; CDR2 reads YNFKEQ. V shed 1 base and J shed 5 bases, with 24 bases lying between them. This CDR3 is built from 19 residues. This CDR3 is CASSQAPPQAEGAENIQYF. CDR3 nucleotides: TGTGCCAGCAGCCAAGCCCCCCCTCAGGCGGAGGGGGCGGAAAACATTCAGTACTTC.

The chain couples TRBV20-1 to TRBJ2-5, with D perhaps matching TRBD1 (6 bases). Trimming took 5 bases from V and 9 from J, leaving 13 bases between them. CDR3 length: 11 residues. Germline assignment: CDR1 DFQATT and CDR2 SNEGSKA (reference sequence). This CDR3 reads CSAGAGVPQYF. The DNA of the CDR3 is TGCAGTGCTGGAGCAGGGGTTCCCCAGTACTTC.

The rearrangement joins TRBV9 to TRBJ2-2; 8 bases are shared with TRBD2. Germline-derived CDR1 and CDR2 are SGDLS and YYNGEE. CDR3 size: 16 residues. V shed 2 bases, J shed 1 base, and the junction held 4 bases outside the gene matches. CDR3 bases: TGTGCCAGCAGCGTGGTTCTAGCGGGGAACACCGGGGAGCTGTTTTTT. Translating it yields CASSVVLAGNTGELFF.

The V call is TRBV19, the J call TRBJ2-1; 8 nucleotides agree with TRBD2. The J segment lost 1 base and the V segment lost 2 bases, leaving 1 base of the junction unmatched. Germline V lookup: CDR1 LNHDA, CDR2 SQIVND (reference sequence). This CDR3 contains 15 residues. CDR3 sequence: CASSIRGGSYNEQFF. The CDR3 DNA reads TGTGCCAGTAGTATACGCGGGGGGTCCTACAATGAGCAGTTCTTC.

This clone was detected only once. The chain links TRBV7-9 to TRBJ2-7; D gene ambiguous. The germline CDR1 and CDR2 sequences are SEHNR and FQNEAQ (reference sequence). CDR3 length: 11 residues. V lost 3 bases to trimming and J lost 5 bases, with 5 bases between them. CDR3 sequence reads: CASSFKNEQYF. CDR3 sequence (DNA): TGTGCCAGCAGCTTCAAAAACGAGCAGTACTTC.